This T cell receptor beta chain came from a study of vaccination effects on CD4 cells after COVID-19. Across the study: Participants were given two doses of BNT162b2 or mRNA-1273 vaccine.

TCRdb's table, derived via immunoSEQ multiplex PCR, lists solely in-frame clones and lacks some. The table lists tens of thousands of clones, roughly 79% of them singletons, with around 2.9% in the top ten. This clone occurred a few times. Its antigen is unidentified. Ahead of sequencing, the ViraFEST assay grew antigen-specific CD4+ T cells using viral peptide pools. Investigators separated out CD4+ T cells once about eleven days of culture had passed. The vaccine recipients had no prior SARS-CoV-2 infection, with negative nucleocapsid antibodies. Supplemented with roughly 9 IU/ml IL-2 and roughly 9.2 ug/ml peptides, approximately 2 million PBMC per well were kept in culture. At days 3 and 7, half of the medium was exchanged for IL-2 medium. Study observations and caveats: From healthy vaccinees, only 1 of 255 vaccine-induced clones also reacted to common cold coronaviruses.

The V and J ends lost 2 bases and 8 bases, in that order; junction bases with no gene match: 6. CDR3 length equals 14 residues. CDR1 is SGDLS, CDR2 YYNGEE, per germline. The V call is TRBV9, the J call TRBJ1-4, with 7 bases fitting TRBD1. This sequence was found in a human donor who received a COVID-19 vaccine. The material was CD4+ T cells from PBMCs cultured with HCoV-NL63 spike peptides, obtained before COVID-19 vaccination. CDR3 sequence: CASSVTGREEKLFF. The CDR3, as DNA: TGTGCCAGCAGCGTGACAGGGAGGGAGGAAAAACTGTTTTTT.